These 5 T cell receptor beta chains originate from one sample sequenced in a study of glioma-infiltrating T cells after dendritic cell vaccination. Repertoires were generated with immunoSEQ multiplex PCR, while TCRdb's copy carries only in-frame clones and drops some. The sample includes 110,000 or so clones, around 90% seen only once; the top ten take approximately 2.7%. The time point is: after dendritic cell vaccination, including at tumor progression/relapse. Sequenced material: blood, taken after dendritic cell vaccination. Receptor source: a human donor with glioblastoma.

The chain combines TRBV9 with TRBJ2-3, with D tentatively TRBD2 (6 bases). This CDR3 is 15 amino acids long. V lost 2 bases and J lost 4, with 14 bases in between. Germline loops: CDR1 SGDLS, CDR2 YYNGEE. CDR3 sequence reads: CASSVGTLPADTQYF. The CDR3 DNA follows: TGTGCCAGCAGCGTCGGGACTCTACCTGCAGATACGCAGTATTTT.

The rearrangement joins TRBV5-1 to TRBJ1-1; D is unresolved. Germline loops: CDR1 SGHRS, CDR2 YFSETQ. The V end lost 4 bases, the J end lost 4 bases, and 8 bases lay between the germline ends. The CDR3 loop spans 12 amino acids. The CDR3 protein is CASSADFTEAFF. CDR3 in DNA: TGCGCCAGCAGCGCAGATTTCACTGAAGCTTTCTTT. The full variable domain, with the rest looked up from reference TRBV5-1 and TRBJ1-1, is KAGVTQTPRYLIKTRGQQVTLSCSPISGHRSVSWYQQTPGQGLQFLFEYFSETQRNKGNFPGRFSGRQFSNSRSEMNVSTLELGDSALYLCASSADFTEAFFGQGTRLTVV.

V and J are TRBV5-1 and TRBJ2-1, with 10 bases matching TRBD2. CDR3 length: 15 residues. Germline V gene lookup returns CDR1 SGHRS and CDR2 YFSETQ. J gave up 3 bases and V 2 bases, and 2 bases lay outside the gene matches. The CDR3: CASSLSGGDYNEQFF. CDR3 sequence (DNA): TGCGCCAGCAGCTTAAGCGGGGGGGACTACAATGAGCAGTTCTTC. Full variable domain (rest looked up from reference TRBV5-1 and TRBJ2-1): KAGVTQTPRYLIKTRGQQVTLSCSPISGHRSVSWYQQTPGQGLQFLFEYFSETQRNKGNFPGRFSGRQFSNSRSEMNVSTLELGDSALYLCASSLSGGDYNEQFFGPGTRLTVL.

This clone showed up just once. The V gene is TRBV5-1, the J gene TRBJ2-1; 7 bases are shared with TRBD1. There are 14 residues in the CDR3. The V and J ends lost 2 bases and 5 bases, in that order; junction bases with no gene match: 4. Germline loops: CDR1 SGHRS, CDR2 YFSETQ. CDR3 region: CASSLEQGHNEQFF. The CDR3 region has the DNA TGCGCCAGCAGCTTAGAACAGGGGCACAATGAGCAGTTCTTC.

This chain joins TRBV28 and TRBJ1-2, with 10 bases aligning to TRBD1. CDR1 and CDR2 (germline): MDHEN, SYDVKM. V was clipped by 6 bases and J by 3 bases; unmatched bases: 7. The CDR3 has 15 amino acids. The CDR3 DNA reads as TGTGCCAGCAGAACCGGGACAGGGGCCTACTATGGCTACACCTTC. Encoded protein: CASRTGTGAYYGYTF.